This is a list of T cell receptor beta chains from one sample in a study of cytomegalovirus exposure and HLA in healthy donors. The protocol was immunoSEQ multiplex PCR, while the TCRdb copy is restricted to in-frame clones and leaves out a portion. This table holds roughly 190,000 clones, about four fifths found once. Sequencing was performed on PBMCs. These receptors all stem from a female donor in good health and CMV-seronegative. Both conserved end residues are part of each CDR3. A D gene is named only where the DNA matches it firmly. The listing skips clone size in some rows; elsewhere it reads once, few, many or a size class.

V: TRBV19
J: TRBJ2-3
size: -
D: TRBD1
CDR3: CASRDRASSTDTQYF
DNA: TGTGCCAGTAGGGACAGGGCCTCTAGCACAGATACGCAGTATTTT

V: TRBV4-3
J: TRBJ2-7
size: -
D: TRBD1
CDR3: CASSLWRSGQGTSYEQYF
DNA: TGCGCCAGCAGCCTTTGGAGGTCGGGACAGGGGACATCTTACGAGCAGTACTTC

V: TRBV14
J: TRBJ2-3
size: -
D: -
CDR3: CASSQDSWRTQYF
DNA: TGTGCCAGCAGCCAAGATTCATGGAGGACGCAGTATTTT

V: TRBV1
J: TRBJ2-3
size: -
D: -
CDR3: CTSSHPYGLAGGQDTQYF
DNA: TGCACCAGCAGCCACCCCTACGGGCTAGCGGGGGGGCAAGATACGCAGTATTTT

V: TRBV9
J: TRBJ1-2
size: -
D: TRBD1
CDR3: CASSVLTGVDGYTF
DNA: TGTGCCAGCAGCGTATTGACAGGGGTGGATGGCTACACCTTC

V: TRBV11-2
J: TRBJ2-2
size: -
D: -
CDR3: CASSLSTGELFF
DNA: TGTGCCAGCAGCTTGAGCACCGGGGAGCTGTTTTTT

V: TRBV6-1
J: TRBJ1-1
size: once
D: -
CDR3: CASSFNMVDTEAFF
DNA: TGTGCCAGCAGTTTCAACATGGTCGACACTGAAGCTTTCTTT

V: TRBV19
J: TRBJ1-3
size: few
D: TRBD1
CDR3: CATRDRALSGNTIYF
DNA: TGTGCAACCCGGGACAGGGCCTTATCTGGAAACACCATATATTTT

V: TRBV7-9
J: TRBJ1-2
size: -
D: -
CDR3: CASSEPSPEGLYGYTF
DNA: TGTGCCAGCAGCGAACCGAGTCCGGAGGGCCTCTATGGCTACACCTTC

V: TRBV18
J: TRBJ1-1
size: -
D: -
CDR3: CASSSGGNTEAFF
DNA: TGTGCCAGCTCATCGGGGGGGAACACTGAAGCTTTCTTT

V: TRBV5-1
J: TRBJ2-6
size: -
D: -
CDR3: CASSSYSGANVLTF
DNA: TGCGCCAGCAGCTCCTACTCTGGGGCCAACGTCCTGACTTTC

V: TRBV7-6
J: TRBJ1-4
size: once
D: TRBD1
CDR3: CASSSGQGRGEKLFF
DNA: TGTGCCAGCAGCTCTGGACAGGGTCGGGGTGAAAAACTGTTTTTT

V: TRBV5-6
J: TRBJ2-7
size: once
D: TRBD2
CDR3: CASSFPGLAYEQYF
DNA: TGTGCCAGCAGCTTCCCGGGACTAGCCTACGAGCAGTACTTC

V: TRBV7-9
J: TRBJ2-2
size: once
D: -
CDR3: CASSLGWPSGELFF
DNA: TGTGCCAGCAGCTTGGGCTGGCCCTCCGGGGAGCTGTTTTTT

V: TRBV18
J: TRBJ2-7
size: -
D: TRBD1
CDR3: CASSSRDRAYEQYF
DNA: TGTGCCAGCTCGTCCCGGGACAGGGCTTACGAGCAGTACTTC

V: TRBV30
J: TRBJ1-3
size: few
D: TRBD1
CDR3: CAWSGQDSIGNTIYF
DNA: TGTGCCTGGAGCGGACAGGACTCAATAGGAAACACCATATATTTT

V: TRBV29-1
J: TRBJ2-4
size: -
D: -
CDR3: CSVGEDRSIQYF
DNA: TGCAGCGTTGGTGAGGACAGATCCATTCAGTACTTC

V: TRBV7-6
J: TRBJ2-3
size: -
D: TRBD2
CDR3: CASRDLAGAADTQYF
DNA: TGTGCCAGCAGAGATCTAGCGGGAGCGGCAGATACGCAGTATTTT

V: TRBV7-3
J: TRBJ2-2
size: -
D: -
CDR3: CASSARAGTSTGELFF
DNA: TGTGCCAGCAGCGCACGCGCCGGGACATCTACCGGGGAGCTGTTTTTT

V: TRBV7-2
J: TRBJ2-5
size: -
D: TRBD2
CDR3: CASSLGLAGTQYF
DNA: TGTGCCAGCAGCTTGGGACTAGCGGGGACCCAGTACTTC

V: TRBV21-1
J: TRBJ1-1
size: few
D: -
CDR3: CASRLREPGGAFF
DNA: TGTGCCAGCAGGCTAAGGGAGCCCGGCGGAGCTTTCTTT

V: TRBV2
J: TRBJ2-7
size: -
D: -
CDR3: CASGREAYEQYF
DNA: TGTGCCAGCGGCAGGGAAGCCTACGAGCAGTACTTC

V: TRBV9
J: TRBJ2-7
size: once
D: TRBD1
CDR3: CASSGGTAEQYF
DNA: TGTGCCAGCAGCGGGGGGACAGCCGAGCAGTACTTC

V: TRBV14
J: TRBJ1-5
size: -
D: -
CDR3: CASSQDSIARESNQPQHF
DNA: TGTGCCAGCAGCCAAGATTCGATCGCTCGGGAGAGCAATCAGCCCCAGCATTTT

V: TRBV6-1
J: TRBJ2-3
size: -
D: -
CDR3: CASSEGRGGGNTQYF
DNA: TGTGCCAGCAGTGAGGGTAGAGGGGGAGGGAATACGCAGTATTTT

V: TRBV5-1
J: TRBJ1-2
size: -
D: -
CDR3: CASSPSGGAGYGYTF
DNA: TGCGCCAGCAGCCCTAGTGGGGGGGCCGGCTATGGCTACACCTTC

V: TRBV19
J: TRBJ2-1
size: -
D: TRBD2
CDR3: CASSIRLAGGNEQFF
DNA: TGTGCCAGTAGTATTCGACTAGCGGGAGGCAATGAGCAGTTCTTC

V: TRBV12-5
J: TRBJ2-5
size: -
D: -
CDR3: CASGLGQAAQETQYF
DNA: TGTGCTAGTGGTTTGGGACAGGCCGCTCAAGAGACCCAGTACTTC

V: TRBV19
J: TRBJ2-3
size: -
D: -
CDR3: CASSMESEVTDTQYF
DNA: TGTGCCAGTAGTATGGAGAGCGAGGTCACAGATACGCAGTATTTT

V: TRBV9
J: TRBJ2-5
size: -
D: TRBD2
CDR3: CASSPSPRLAGEQETQYF
DNA: TGTGCCAGCAGCCCCTCCCCTCGACTAGCGGGAGAACAAGAGACCCAGTACTTC

V: TRBV6-5
J: TRBJ1-2
size: -
D: TRBD1
CDR3: CASSYRDRGDGYTF
DNA: TGTGCCAGCAGTTACAGGGACAGGGGAGATGGCTACACCTTC

V: TRBV2
J: TRBJ1-5
size: -
D: -
CDR3: CASSEGQGKPQPQHF
DNA: TGTGCCAGCAGTGAGGGGCAGGGTAAACCTCAGCCCCAGCATTTT

V: TRBV5-1
J: TRBJ2-1
size: -
D: TRBD1
CDR3: CASRAGQGDYNEQFF
DNA: TGCGCCAGCAGGGCGGGACAGGGAGACTACAATGAGCAGTTCTTC

V: TRBV6-4
J: TRBJ1-2
size: -
D: -
CDR3: CASSPSGETYGYTF
DNA: TGTGCCAGCAGTCCTTCCGGGGAGACTTATGGCTACACCTTC

V: TRBV6-1
J: TRBJ2-1
size: -
D: TRBD2
CDR3: CASSGPPGLAGYNEQFF
DNA: TGTGCCAGCAGTGGACCCCCGGGACTAGCGGGGTACAATGAGCAGTTCTTC

V: TRBV6-4
J: TRBJ1-3
size: -
D: -
CDR3: CAIFLDRRNTIYF
DNA: TGTGCCATCTTTCTGGACAGAAGAAACACCATATATTTT

V: TRBV27
J: TRBJ1-2
size: once
D: -
CDR3: CASSLRPGSTFYGYTF
DNA: TGTGCCAGCAGTTTACGACCAGGATCGACCTTCTATGGCTACACCTTC